The 7 T cell receptor beta chains listed next were all sequenced from one sample in a study of T-cell reconstitution after alpha-beta-depleted transplantation in children (dated by TCRdb to 2016 to 2018). Preparation of the library involved PCR. Sequencing was performed on an Illumina HiSeq 2500. Molecular barcoding was employed in the preparation of TCR libraries, with unique molecular identifiers being used to normalize TCRbeta repertoire quantification. TCRdb reanalyzed the raw reads on its own, using fastp at Q25 for trimming and MiXCR for clone calling, and kept in-frame beta chains. When rows share a CDR3 protein, they turn into one entry using the most common DNA and genes. Present in this sample are about 290,000 distinct CDR3 sequences, roughly a tenth of which were seen just once. The ten most abundant clones make up around 7.5% of the sample. This specimen's treatment or condition label, interpreted: allogeneic hematopoietic cell transplantation with graft depleted of TCRalphabeta T cells and CD19 B cells.

The input for sequencing was PBMCs, taken before TCRalphabeta/CD19-depleted stem cell transplant. Receptor source: a boy under two years old with acute myeloid leukemia, due to receive a stem cell transplant.

This clonotype was recorded many times. V gene TRBV4-2 combines with J gene TRBJ2-1; 11 nucleotides align to TRBD2. CDR1 and CDR2 (germline): LGHNA, YNFKEQ. This CDR3 contains 16 residues. With 4 bases clipped from V and 4 bases from J, the junction kept 6 bases outside the gene matches. DNA of the CDR3: TGTGCCAGCAGCCCGATAGCGGGGGGGATTTACAATGAGCAGTTCTTC. Translated, it gives CASSPIAGGIYNEQFF.

DNA for the CDR3: TGCAGTGCTAGAGATGCTAGCGGGAGACACGAGCAGTACTTC. Its protein product is CSARDASGRHEQYF. The V and J genes are TRBV20-1 and TRBJ2-7; TRBD2 matches at 10 bases. The CDR3 is 14 residues long. Trimming at V came to 0 bases and at J to 5 bases, leaving 4 bases not matched to a gene. Germline V gene lookup returns CDR1 DFQATT and CDR2 SNEGSKA (reference sequence).

This clonotype was recorded only once. A much larger clone differs by one base, so this may be a read error. This chain connects TRBV19 to TRBJ2-4; tentative D call: TRBD2 (7 bases). Germline V gives CDR1 LNHDA, CDR2 SQIVND (reference sequence). This CDR3 spans 16 amino acids. The CDR3 reads CASSISLGGAKNILYF. The CDR3 DNA reads as TGTGCCAGTAGTATTTCCCTGGGGGGGGCCAAAAACATTCTGTACTTC. The whole variable domain, remainder taken from reference TRBV19 and TRBJ2-4, is DGGITQSPKYLFRKEGQNVTLSCEQNLNHDAMYWYRQDPGQGLRLIYYSQIVNDFQKGDIAEGYSVSREKKESFPLTVTSAQKNPTAFYLCASSISLGGAKNILYFGAGTRLSVL.

This chain joins TRBV10-3 and TRBJ2-7; a possible D gene is TRBD1 (7 bases). The CDR3 is 13 amino acids. Germline lookup yields CDR1 ENHRY and CDR2 SYGVKD. The V gene lost 8 bases and the J gene lost 5 bases, with 16 bases spanning the gap. CDR3 sequence reads: CAIRGTAGDEQYF. The CDR3 DNA reads TGTGCCATCCGAGGGACAGCGGGCGACGAGCAGTACTTC.

This clonotype has a handful of counts. The chain couples TRBV29-1 to TRBJ2-7; possibly TRBD2 for D (6 bases). Germline V gives CDR1 SQVTM, CDR2 ANQGSEA. V shed 6 bases and J shed 4 bases, with 31 bases lying between them. This CDR3 comprises 18 residues. The CDR3 DNA follows: TGCAGCGTCCGAGGGTCGGGTCGACCCGGGACTTCGCTTTACGAGCAGTACTTC. The encoded protein is CSVRGSGRPGTSLYEQYF.

This clonotype was recorded at least ten times. V is TRBV3-1 and J is TRBJ2-7; the match to TRBD1 covers 10 bases. With V trimmed by 8 bases and J by 4 bases, 5 bases remained unmatched. Germline-derived CDR1 and CDR2 are LGHDT and YNNKEL (reference sequence). The CDR3 is 13 amino acids. The CDR3 region is CASQGQGLYEQYF. For the CDR3, the DNA is TGTGCCAGCCAGGGACAGGGGCTTTACGAGCAGTACTTC.

This clonotype has a single count. This chain joins TRBV2 and TRBJ1-4; D unresolved. V shed 5 bases and J shed 0 bases, with 13 bases lying between them. The CDR3 is 16 residues long. The V gene's germline CDR1 is SNHLY and CDR2 FYNNEI. The CDR3 spells CASSFVPTATNEKLFF. CDR3 bases: TGTGCCAGCAGTTTTGTCCCCACCGCAACTAATGAAAAACTGTTTTTT.